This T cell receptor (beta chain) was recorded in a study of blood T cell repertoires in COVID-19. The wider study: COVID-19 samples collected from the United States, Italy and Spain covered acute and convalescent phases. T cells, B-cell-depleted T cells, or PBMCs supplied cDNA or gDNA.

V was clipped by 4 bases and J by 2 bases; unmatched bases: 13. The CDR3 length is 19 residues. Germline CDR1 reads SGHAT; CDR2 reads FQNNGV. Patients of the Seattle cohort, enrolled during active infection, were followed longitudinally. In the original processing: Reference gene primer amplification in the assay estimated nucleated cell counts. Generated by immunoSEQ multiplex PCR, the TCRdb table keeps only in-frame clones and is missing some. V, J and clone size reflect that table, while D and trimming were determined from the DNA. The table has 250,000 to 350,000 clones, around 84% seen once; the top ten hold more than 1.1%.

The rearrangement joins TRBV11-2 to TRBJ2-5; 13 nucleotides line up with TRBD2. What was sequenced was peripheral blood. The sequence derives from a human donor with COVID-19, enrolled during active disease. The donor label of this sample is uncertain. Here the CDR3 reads CASSSRTSGGGRQQETQYF. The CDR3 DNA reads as TGTGCCAGCAGCTCCCGGACTAGCGGGGGCGGAAGGCAGCAAGAGACCCAGTACTTC.